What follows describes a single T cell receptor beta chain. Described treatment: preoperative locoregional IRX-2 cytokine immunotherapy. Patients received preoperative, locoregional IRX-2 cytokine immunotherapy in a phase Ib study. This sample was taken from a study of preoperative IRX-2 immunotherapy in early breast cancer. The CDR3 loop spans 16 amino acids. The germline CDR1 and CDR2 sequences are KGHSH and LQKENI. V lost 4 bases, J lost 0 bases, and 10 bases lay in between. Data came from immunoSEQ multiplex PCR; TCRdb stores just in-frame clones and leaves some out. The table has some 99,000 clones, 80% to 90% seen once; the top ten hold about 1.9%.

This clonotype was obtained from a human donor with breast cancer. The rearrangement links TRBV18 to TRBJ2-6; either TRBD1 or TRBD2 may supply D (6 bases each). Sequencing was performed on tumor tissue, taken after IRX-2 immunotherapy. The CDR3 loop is CASSQPGASGANVLTF. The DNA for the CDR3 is TGTGCCAGCTCACAACCGGGGGCCTCTGGGGCCAACGTCCTGACTTTC.